One T cell receptor beta chain is described in this entry. Its antigen is still unknown. No base quality information exists; no much larger clone differs at one position. Donors were healthy HIV-negative adults with no recently reported acute infections or vaccinations. Every donor was a Caucasian adult residing in Nashville, Tennessee, USA. CD4+ T cells were enriched by magnetic negative selection; naive cells were then positively selected on CD45RA, and the negative fraction formed the memory subset. After blood collection by leukapheresis, PBMCs were isolated using Ficoll-Histopaque density gradient centrifugation and then cryopreserved in the vapor phase of liquid nitrogen. Analytical flow cytometry was used to check the purity and quantity of each magnetically sorted T cell population. Genomic DNA was isolated from each sorted fraction and quantified by UV absorbance on a Nanodrop 2000c. Taken from cysteine to phenylalanine, the CDR3 has 17 residues. Only CDR3 DNA is held: 51 bases, read in frame from base 1. The germline V gene encodes CDR1 LGHNA and CDR2 YNFKEQ. The trim is 0 bases for V and 5 bases for J, with a gap of 16 bases between the germline ends.

These data belong to a study of shared clonotypes between healthy human individuals (TCRdb year 2020). Notes on the research overall: Three men and two women, aged 18 to 49 years, made up the cohort. For each donor, CD4 naive and CD4 memory were each run on three plates, CD8 naive on two plates, and CD8 memory on one plate. Blood TCR repertoires of five healthy adults were deeply sequenced to estimate repertoire size and the extent of clonotype sharing between individuals. To increase sequencing depth and limit assay-specific biases, different laboratories used diverse techniques to prepare libraries and sequence TCR repertoires. Per donor, leukapheresis produced somewhere between about 0.8 and 9 billion PBMCs. Broader findings and caveats from the paper: Rarefaction of sorted-subset datasets indicated incomplete sequencing despite the large sequencing depth. About 4.5% of naive CD4, around 3.6% of naive CD8, 2.3% of memory CD4, and around 0.4% of memory CD8 clonotypes were shared across several donors. Compared with non-shared clonotypes, clonotypes shared by all four sorted-subset donors had higher generation probabilities. Larger estimated clonotype richness was generally found for naive subsets than for memory subsets. Pairwise subsampling led to the expectation that sequencing depth would affect the degree of clonotype sharing among donors. Because the study included only a small number of donors, the genetic and exposure-history diversity represented was limited. Sampling was limited to blood, and TCR repertoires in tissue likely differ from TCR repertoires in blood.

Using the deep immunoSEQ assay, TCR CDR3 regions were amplified from genomic DNA by multiplex PCR. Extracted genomic DNA from each cell subset was spread evenly across all wells of several immunoSEQ 96-well plates, with each plate serving as a replicate. For sorted subsets, each replicate PCR was loaded with roughly 0.2 ug genomic DNA, equivalent to 30,000 or so T cell genomes. Purified libraries were measured with a Qubit 3.0 fluorometer, size-checked on a Bioanalyzer 2100, and measured again with the KAPA Library Quantification kit. Every immunoSEQ 96-well plate was sequenced on a dedicated single-read 150-cycle Illumina NextSeq 550 flow cell. On the study's bioinformatics: The immunoSEQ output contained only junctional sequences without quality scores, so filtering could not match that applied to full-length reads. To assign V/J genes and CDR3, sequences were annotated against IMGT germline references using PyIR, a Python wrapper for IgBLAST v1.9. Reads with weak V/J assignments (E-value above 1e-6), missing CDR3, stop codons, out-of-frame junctions, or ambiguous translated residues were removed. V3J clonotypes were defined by identical inferred V gene, J gene, and CDR3 amino acid sequence. Percentage overlap between repertoires was computed as shared unique clonotypes divided by the size of the smaller repertoire. Richness of each repertoire was evaluated using RTK rarefaction, the Chao1 estimator, and Recon v2.1 estimates of unobserved clonotypes. Generation probabilities for all TCRbeta clonotypes obtained by the gDNA method from a few donors were computed using OLGA. TCRdb took over this immuneACCESS table, retaining in-frame rearrangements with V and J assigned. Such tables are incomplete; in checked studies, under half of the missing clones stem from an unresolved V gene, and the remainder is unexplained. D and trimming were read from the DNA, whereas the V and J calls and clone size are those reported in that table. This sample comprises some 2,400,000 clones, around 95% of them detected only once. Roughly 0.13% of the sample goes to the ten largest clones.

The clonotype originates from a man between 18 and 35 years old in good health. Sequences were obtained from naive CD4+ T cells sorted from blood. Read against the paper, the sample's cell subset or site label means: CD45RA+ positively selected. Recombination connected TRBV4-2 to TRBJ1-4; TRBD1 is a possible D gene, resting on 5 matching bases. The CDR3 here reads CASSQESFRAGNEKLFF. The sequenced DNA: TGTGCCAGCAGCCAAGAAAGTTTTAGGGCAGGGAATGAAAAACTGTTTTTT.